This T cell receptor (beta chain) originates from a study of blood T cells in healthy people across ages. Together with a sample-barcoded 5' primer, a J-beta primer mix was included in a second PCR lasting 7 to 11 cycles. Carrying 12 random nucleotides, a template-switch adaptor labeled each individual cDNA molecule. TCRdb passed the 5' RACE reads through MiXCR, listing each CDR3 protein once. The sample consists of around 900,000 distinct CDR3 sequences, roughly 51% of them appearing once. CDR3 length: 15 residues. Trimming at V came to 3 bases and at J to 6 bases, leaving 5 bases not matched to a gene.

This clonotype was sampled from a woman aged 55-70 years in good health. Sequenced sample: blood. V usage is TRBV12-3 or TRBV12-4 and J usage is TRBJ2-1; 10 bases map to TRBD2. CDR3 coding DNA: TGTGCCAGCAGTTTTTCTAGCGGGAGAGCCAATGAGCAGTTCTTC. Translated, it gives CASSFSSGRANEQFF.